These 27 T cell receptor beta chains originate from one sample sequenced in a study of post-analysis software for immune sequencing data. Study conclusions and caveats: There were four or five TRBV segments more frequent in patients than controls, and TRBV5-6, TRBV5-1 and TRBV20-1 were among them.

No antigen is known for these receptors. Tagging with unique molecular identifiers was a feature of the TCR beta cDNA libraries. TCRdb itself ran the PCR reads through MiXCR, one entry per CDR3 protein. There are 170,000 or so distinct CDR3 sequences in the sample; 30% occur only once, and about 1.6% lies in the top ten. The sequenced sample consisted of blood. These receptors were obtained from a girl aged 10-17 years with multiple sclerosis.

This clonotype was detected ten times or more. The chain links TRBV28 to TRBJ2-7, with a tentative D call TRBD1 (5 bases). The germline V gene encodes CDR1 MDHEN and CDR2 SYDVKM. V was shortened by 6 bases and J by 0 bases, with 15 bases between the two germline ends. The CDR3 contains 15 residues. CDR3 bases: TGTGCCAGCAGGAAAGAGGCAGGGATCTCCTACGAGCAGTACTTC. As protein: CASRKEAGISYEQYF. Full variable domain (outside the CDR3, taken from reference TRBV28 and TRBJ2-7): DVKVTQSSRYLVKRTGEKVFLECVQDMDHENMFWYRQDPGLGLRLIYFSYDVKMKEKGDIPEGYSVSREKKERFSLILESASTNQTSMYLCASRKEAGISYEQYFGPGTRLTVT.

This clonotype was observed at least ten times. The chain is built from TRBV4-2 and TRBJ1-2; 8 nucleotides agree with TRBD1. This CDR3 is built from 14 residues. The J segment lost 7 bases and the V segment lost 2 bases, leaving 6 bases of the junction unmatched. CDR1 and CDR2 from the germline V gene are LGHNA and YNFKEQ. Written as DNA, the CDR3 is TGTGCCAGCAGCCAAACGGGACAGGATCGTGGCTACACCTTC. It is translated as CASSQTGQDRGYTF.

As for this clonotype: A much larger clonotype is one base distant, so this may be a read error. J is TRBJ2-7 and V is TRBV7-9, with 11 bases matching TRBD2. With V trimmed by 5 bases and J by 7 bases, 10 bases remained unmatched. The CDR3 contains 15 residues. Germline assignment: CDR1 SEHNR and CDR2 FQNEAQ (reference sequence). CDR3 DNA: TGTGCCAGCAGCCCCCAACTAGCGGGAGCATATGAGCAGTACTTC. Translating it yields CASSPQLAGAYEQYF.

This clonotype has a handful of counts. This sequence joins TRBV3-1 and TRBJ2-3; 8 bases are shared with TRBD2. The CDR3 is 20 amino acids. Losses at the gene ends were 0 bases for V and 2 bases for J; bases not matched to a gene: 16. Germline CDR1 and CDR2: LGHDT and YNNKEL (reference sequence). CDR3 sequence: CASSQEISGTLNIITDTQYF. CDR3 sequence (DNA): TGTGCCAGCAGCCAAGAAATTAGCGGGACCCTCAATATAATCACAGATACGCAGTATTTT.

The CDR3 nucleotides read TGCGCCAGCAGCTTCAGGGGGGGAGAGACCCAGTACTTC. Protein product: CASSFRGGETQYF. The rearrangement uses TRBV5-1 and TRBJ2-5; tentatively, D is TRBD1 or TRBD2 (7 bases each). CDR3 size: 13 residues. Trimming shortened V by 2 bases and J by 4 bases, and 9 bases separated the two germline ends. CDR1 is SGHRS, CDR2 YFSETQ, per germline.

For this clonotype: Its ends do not fully match the called genes, so a read error is possible. The CDR3 protein is CACSLPPVPPERMSYNEQFF. The CDR3 region has the DNA TGTGCCTGCAGTCTTCCCCCAGTGCCCCCTGAGCGGATGTCCTACAATGAGCAGTTCTTC. The rearrangement joins TRBV28 to TRBJ2-1, with D possibly being TRBD2 (5 bases). This CDR3 is 20 amino acids long. Per germline, CDR1 MDHEN and CDR2 SYDVKM.

This clonotype has just one count. This may arise from a read error, as a much more abundant clone is one base away. The chain recombines TRBV6-5 with TRBJ2-5; D is unclear. This CDR3 region has 15 residues. Trimming removed 0 bases at V and 7 bases at J, with 15 bases between. Per the germline V gene, CDR1 is MNHEY and CDR2 is SVGAGI. CDR3 bases: TGTGCCAGCAGTTACTCTGAGCGACCCGAAGTGACCCAGTACTTC. Translation: CASSYSERPEVTQYF.

Turning to this clonotype: One junction end does not reproduce the germline sequence, and a read error may be involved. The V and J genes are TRBV7-2 and TRBJ2-6, with D possibly being TRBD1 or TRBD2 (5 bases each). Germline V gene lookup returns CDR1 SGHTA and CDR2 FQGNSA. CDR3 length: 19 amino acids. CDR3 region: CARSLTSFTGESGANVLTF. CDR3 bases: TGTGCCCGCAGCTTAACTAGTTTTACAGGCGAATCTGGGGCCAACGTCCTGACTTTC.

Points on this clonotype: One base away lies a much larger clone, so this may be a sequencing read error. The V call is TRBV12-3 or TRBV12-4, the J call TRBJ1-2; D gene unclear. V lost 3 bases and J 4 bases, leaving 18 bases between the germline ends. This CDR3 is built from 16 residues. Here the CDR3 DNA reads TGTGCCAGCAGTTTGAATCGGGAACTTGGAAGCTATGGCTACACCTTC. It specifies CASSLNRELGSYGYTF.

This clonotype occurred a few times. The V and J genes are TRBV6-5 and TRBJ1-1; D not resolved. The germline V and J ends were trimmed by 2 bases and 1 base, with 5 bases remaining between them. Germline CDR1 reads MNHEY; CDR2 reads SVGAGI. The CDR3 runs to 13 residues. The CDR3: CASSYLTNTEAFF. CDR3 DNA sequence: TGTGCCAGCAGTTACCTTACGAACACTGAAGCTTTCTTT.

This clonotype was seen a few times. V gene TRBV10-3 combines with J gene TRBJ2-1; D is ambiguous. The J call is in doubt because the DNA end fits TRBJ2-7 better. Germline CDR1 reads ENHRY; CDR2 reads SYGVKD. This CDR3 has 13 amino acids. CDR3 in amino acids: CAISQESYNEQYF. DNA of the CDR3: TGTGCCATCAGCCAGGAATCCTACAATGAGCAGTACTTC.

The chain is built from TRBV7-3 and TRBJ1-1; D might be TRBD1 (5 bases). Per the germline V gene, CDR1 is SGHTA and CDR2 is FQGTGA. Trimming left V 1 base short and J 6 bases short, with 12 bases between. This CDR3 contains 14 residues. As DNA, the CDR3 is TGTGCCAGCAGCTTAAGTGCAGGGTTCGCTGAAGCTTTCTTT. Its protein is CASSLSAGFAEAFF.

CDR3 bases: TGTGCCAGCAGCCGTAGCGGGAGGAACCACGAGCAGTACTTC. Protein sequence: CASSRSGRNHEQYF. The chain uses TRBV7-2 and TRBJ2-7; 10 positions match TRBD2. CDR1 is SGHTA, CDR2 FQGNSA, per germline. This CDR3 is built from 14 residues. V lost 5 bases and J lost 5; bases outside the gene matches: 6. Full variable domain (rest looked up from reference TRBV7-2 and TRBJ2-7): GAGVSQSPSNKVTEKGKDVELRCDPISGHTALYWYRQSLGQGLEFLIYFQGNSAPDKSGLPSDRFSAERTGGSVSTLTIQRTQQEDSAVYLCASSRSGRNHEQYFGPGTRLTVT.

This clonotype occurred many times. The CDR3 coding sequence is TGTGCCATCAGTGGGACAGGTCCTAACACTGAAGCTTTCTTT. Protein: CAISGTGPNTEAFF. The chain links TRBV10-3 to TRBJ1-1, with TRBD1 identical over 7 bases. Germline V gives CDR1 ENHRY, CDR2 SYGVKD. The ends lost 4 bases at V and 2 bases at J; junction bases unmatched: 4. The CDR3 is 14 amino acids.

This clonotype was counted ten times or more. The rearrangement uses TRBV15 and TRBJ2-3; a weak D match, TRBD1 (5 bases). This CDR3 has 16 residues. V lost 1 base and J 2 bases, leaving 13 bases between the germline ends. Germline loops: CDR1 LNHNV, CDR2 YYDKDF (reference sequence). Here the CDR3 DNA reads TGTGCCACCAGCAGAGCAGGGCTGCCACCCACAGATACGCAGTATTTT. It is translated as CATSRAGLPPTDTQYF. The full variable domain, rest sourced from reference TRBV15 and TRBJ2-3, is DAMVIQNPRYQVTQFGKPVTLSCSQTLNHNVMYWYQQKSSQAPKLLFHYYDKDFNNEADTPDNFQSRRPNTSFCFLDIRSPGLGDTAMYLCATSRAGLPPTDTQYFGPGTRLTVL.

This clonotype turned up a few times. V usage is TRBV28 and J usage is TRBJ1-5; D remains unclear. Trimming took off 3 bases at V and 7 bases at J, with 16 bases between the two ends. In germline, CDR1 is MDHEN, CDR2 SYDVKM. CDR3 length: 15 residues. Here the CDR3 DNA reads TGTGCCAGCAGTTTGCCTGTGAGCGCGAACCAGCCCCAGCATTTT. Residues: CASSLPVSANQPQHF.

This clonotype was observed many times. The V and J genes are TRBV15 and TRBJ2-5; TRBD2 is a possible D gene (5 bases). Trimming shortened V by 5 bases and J by 4 bases, and 20 bases separated the two germline ends. Per the germline V gene, CDR1 is LNHNV and CDR2 is YYDKDF (reference sequence). The CDR3 spans 16 residues. This chain's CDR3 is CATSPPLAIDPETQYF. Here the CDR3 DNA reads TGTGCCACCAGCCCCCCCTTAGCGATAGACCCAGAGACCCAGTACTTC.

The sample holds a few counts of this clonotype. The chain recombines TRBV20-1 with TRBJ2-7; D possibly corresponds to TRBD1 (6 bases). Germline values: CDR1 DFQATT, CDR2 SNEGSKA (reference sequence). The CDR3 has 13 amino acids. Trimming took 5 bases from V and 2 from J, leaving 13 bases between them. CDR3: CSARAGAAYEQYF. The DNA for the CDR3 is TGCAGTGCTCGGGCAGGGGCGGCCTACGAGCAGTACTTC.

A note on this clonotype: A clone one base away is much larger, so this may be a read error. The chain joins TRBV10-3 to TRBJ2-1; 8 bases align to TRBD2. CDR1 and CDR2 (germline): ENHRY, SYGVKD. Trimming at V came to 4 bases and at J to 10 bases, leaving 3 bases not matched to a gene. The CDR3 is 12 amino acids. The CDR3 sequence is CAISGASGEQFF. CDR3 DNA sequence: TGTGCCATCAGTGGGGCTAGCGGGGAGCAGTTCTTC.

This clonotype was detected many times. The chain has TRBV29-1 and TRBJ2-3; 10 positions agree with TRBD1. Trimming at V came to 6 bases and at J to 4 bases, leaving 7 bases not matched to a gene. CDR3 size: 14 residues. The germline gives CDR1 SQVTM, CDR2 ANQGSEA. The DNA for the CDR3 is TGCAGCGTAACGACAGGGGGCAATTCAGATACGCAGTATTTT. This codes for CSVTTGGNSDTQYF.

Comments on this clonotype: A read error is possible here, since a much larger clone lies one base away. The chain employs TRBV10-3 and TRBJ2-1; the match to TRBD2 covers 8 bases. This CDR3 is built from 15 residues. Germline V gene data show CDR1 as ENHRY and CDR2 as SYGVKD. In nucleotides, the CDR3 is TGTGCCATCAGAAGGACTAGCTGGTCCTGCAATGAGCAGTTCTTC. Protein product: CAIRRTSWSCNEQFF.

The chain uses TRBV20-1 and TRBJ2-2; 10 bases agree with TRBD2. The CDR3 is 16 residues long. The V and J ends lost 3 bases and 4 bases, in that order; junction bases with no gene match: 8. The germline V gene encodes CDR1 DFQATT and CDR2 SNEGSKA (reference sequence). DNA of the CDR3: TGCAGTGCTAGTGGGTCGAGCGGGAGGGCCACCGGGGAGCTGTTTTTT. Amino acid sequence: CSASGSSGRATGELFF.

With regard to this clonotype: A much more abundant neighbour one base away suggests this may be a read error. V and J are TRBV25-1 and TRBJ1-3; no firm D call. The germline V gene has CDR1 MGHDK and CDR2 SYGVNS. The CDR3 contains 15 residues. CDR3 DNA sequence: TGTGCCAGCAGGGGAAGGGAGAGCTCTGGAAACACCAGATATTTT. Translating it yields CASRGRESSGNTRYF.

This chain links TRBV5-1 with TRBJ2-1; 7 bases agree with TRBD2. The germline gives CDR1 SGHRS, CDR2 YFSETQ. V shed 1 base and J 3 bases; nucleotides not matched to a gene: 4. The CDR3 contains 15 residues. The CDR3 bases are TGCGCCAGCAGCTTGACTAGCGAAAGCTACAATGAGCAGTTCTTC. It translates to CASSLTSESYNEQFF.

This chain uses TRBV20-1 with TRBJ2-1; the match to TRBD2 covers 10 bases. V dropped 4 bases and J dropped 5; count of bases not matched to a gene: 8. Germline CDR1 reads DFQATT; CDR2 reads SNEGSKA (reference sequence). This CDR3 has 15 amino acids. CDR3 region: CSAKISGRINNEQFF. CDR3 coding DNA: TGCAGTGCTAAAATTAGCGGGAGGATCAACAATGAGCAGTTCTTC.

As concerns this clonotype: A much larger clone lies a single base off, so this may be a read error. The gene calls are TRBV27 and TRBJ2-5; 8 positions agree with TRBD2. This CDR3 has 15 amino acids. After removal of 7 bases from V and 7 bases from J, the junction contained 14 bases not matched to a gene. CDR1 MNHEY and CDR2 SMNVEV come from the germline V gene (reference sequence). Here the CDR3 reads CASKSGGDPRVTQYF. Here the CDR3 DNA reads TGTGCCAGCAAGAGCGGGGGTGACCCCAGAGTGACCCAGTACTTC.

In this sample, this clonotype turned up many times. The rearrangement links TRBV29-1 to TRBJ2-5; 7 bases line up with TRBD1. The CDR3 extends over 13 amino acids. The junction had 6 bases not matched to a gene; V was cut back by 7 bases and J by 1 base. Germline-derived CDR1 and CDR2 are SQVTM and ANQGSEA. The CDR3 spells CSGGDRAQETQYF. The CDR3 DNA reads as TGCAGCGGAGGAGACAGGGCCCAAGAGACCCAGTACTTC.